This paragraph covers one T cell receptor beta chain sequence. Its antigen is unknown. The PCR made use of 60 Vbeta and 13 Jbeta primers. Per the authors' pipeline: Tens of millions of unique TCR beta chains, some 9.9 million shared, were counted in a later analysis. Measured with immunoSEQ multiplex PCR; TCRdb has only the in-frame clones, and not every one. V and J calls and clone size are copied from that table; D and trimming were computed from the DNA. This sample has some 170,000 clones, with 80% to 85% found just once. CDR1 and CDR2 from the germline V gene are MDHEN and SYDVKM. V was shortened by 7 bases and J by 1 base, with 14 bases between the two germline ends. The CDR3 contains 14 residues. The source of the sample is a study of cytomegalovirus exposure and HLA in healthy donors. General observations from the study: TCR beta V segments were, for the most part, productive about 87% or about 30% of the time in an earlier analysis. The study assumed roughly uniform donor sequencing depth for presence/absence analyses.

Sequences were obtained from PBMCs. The sequence came from a man aged 50 to 59 in good health and CMV-seropositive. The chain uses TRBV28 and TRBJ2-7; possible D gene TRBD2, 5 bases. In DNA, the CDR3 is TGTGCCAGCACTAACCCTCGAGGGTCCTACGAGCAGTACTTC. Protein product: CASTNPRGSYEQYF.